This TCR beta chain was found in a study of regulatory T cells in long-lasting Graves disease. Trimming cost V 4 bases and J 1 base; bases outside gene matches: 14. Germline CDR1 is SGHDT and CDR2 is YYEEEE. The CDR3 totals 18 residues. Time point denoted: newly diagnosed GD, antithyroid drugs for less than 3 months. RNA from PBMCs was the source of the TCR library. The TCR beta library used iRepertoire HTBI primers with Arm-PCR amplification of CDR3. One entry per CDR3 protein, called by TCRdb with MiXCR from the multiplex PCR reads. The repertoire holds about 560,000 distinct CDR3 sequences, with approximately 16% as singletons. This same sample was also taken into another study, of T cells in Graves' hyperthyroidism and ophthalmopathy.

This rearrangement joins TRBV5-6 to TRBJ2-7; 10 bases are shared with TRBD1. This TCR was sampled from a young man with Graves disease. The sample was peripheral blood mononuclear cells (PBMCs), taken at new diagnosis, from a patient treated with antithyroid drugs. The CDR3 here is CASSTATSRDRGSYEQYF. CDR3 nucleotide sequence: TGTGCCAGCAGCACCGCCACCTCCCGGGACAGGGGTTCCTACGAGCAGTACTTC.